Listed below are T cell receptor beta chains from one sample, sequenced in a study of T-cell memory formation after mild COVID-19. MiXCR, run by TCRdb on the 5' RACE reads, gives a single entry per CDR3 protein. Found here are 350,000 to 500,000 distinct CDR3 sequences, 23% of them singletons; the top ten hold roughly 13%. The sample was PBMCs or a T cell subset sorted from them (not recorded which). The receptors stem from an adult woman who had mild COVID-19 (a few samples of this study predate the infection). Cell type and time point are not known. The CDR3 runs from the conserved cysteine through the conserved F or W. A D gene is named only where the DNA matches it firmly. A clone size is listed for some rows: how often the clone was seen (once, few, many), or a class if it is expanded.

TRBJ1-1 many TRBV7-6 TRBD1 CASQTGPEAFF TGTGCCAGCCAGACAGGGCCTGAAGCTTTCTTT
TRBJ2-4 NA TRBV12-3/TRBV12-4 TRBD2 CASSPGLAGTTKNIQYF TGTGCCAGCAGTCCGGGACTAGCGGGAACCACCAAAAACATTCAGTACTTC
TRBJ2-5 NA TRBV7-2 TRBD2 CASSLGLAGVMETQYF TGTGCCAGCAGTTTAGGGCTAGCGGGGGTCATGGAGACCCAGTACTTC
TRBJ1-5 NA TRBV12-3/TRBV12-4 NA CASSPGTQPQHF TGTGCCAGCAGTCCAGGGACTCAGCCCCAGCATTTT
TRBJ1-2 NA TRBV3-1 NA CASANVYGYTF TGTGCCAGCGCCAACGTCTATGGCTACACCTTC
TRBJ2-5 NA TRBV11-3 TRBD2 CASSPRSSGPQETQYF TGTGCCAGCAGCCCCCGGTCTAGCGGCCCCCAAGAGACCCAGTACTTC
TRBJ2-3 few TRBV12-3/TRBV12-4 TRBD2 CASRPPGLAGDTQYF TGTGCCAGCAGACCCCCGGGACTAGCGGGAGATACGCAGTATTTT
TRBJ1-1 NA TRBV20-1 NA CSAPKGPTEAFF TGCAGTGCTCCAAAGGGTCCCACTGAAGCTTTCTTT
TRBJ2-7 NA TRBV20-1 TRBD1 CSARGQGELQTQYF TGCAGTGCTAGAGGACAGGGGGAATTGCAGACACAGTACTTC
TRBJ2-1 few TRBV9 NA CASSVGSEVRNEQFF TGTGCCAGCAGCGTAGGCTCCGAGGTCCGCAATGAGCAGTTCTTC
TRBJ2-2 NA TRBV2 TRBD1 CAIAGQVTGELFF TGTGCCATTGCGGGACAGGTCACCGGGGAGCTGTTTTTT
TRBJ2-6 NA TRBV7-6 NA CASSLDKSTGANVLTF TGTGCCAGCAGCTTAGATAAGAGTACTGGGGCCAACGTCCTGACTTTC
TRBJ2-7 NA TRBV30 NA CAWRMSGWTTFSYEQYF TGTGCCTGGAGAATGAGCGGGTGGACTACCTTCTCCTACGAGCAGTACTTC
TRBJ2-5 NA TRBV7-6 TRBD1 CASSLEGQAISETQYF TGTGCCAGCAGCTTAGAAGGACAGGCTATATCGGAGACCCAGTACTTC
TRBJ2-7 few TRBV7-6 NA CASRRGRDSYEQYF TGTGCCAGCAGACGAGGCCGGGACTCCTACGAGCAGTACTTC
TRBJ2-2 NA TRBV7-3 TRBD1 CASSRRVGQGWGGELFF TGTGCCAGCAGCCGCCGAGTGGGACAGGGCTGGGGCGGGGAGCTGTTTTTT
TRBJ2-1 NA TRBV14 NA CASSQVAGTYYNEQFF TGTGCCAGCAGCCAAGTAGCCGGGACGTACTACAATGAGCAGTTCTTC
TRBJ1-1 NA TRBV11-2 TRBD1 CASSFGTGARRGTEAFF TGTGCCAGCAGCTTTGGGACAGGGGCCAGGCGGGGCACTGAAGCTTTCTTT
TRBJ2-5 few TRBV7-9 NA CASSLNKETQYF TGTGCCAGCAGCCTGAATAAAGAGACCCAGTACTTC
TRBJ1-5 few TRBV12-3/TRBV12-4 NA CASSLSQGNQPQHF TGTGCCAGCAGTTTATCGCAGGGCAATCAGCCCCAGCATTTT
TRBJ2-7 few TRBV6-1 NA CASSGGSRGHIPHSYEQYF TGTGCCAGCAGTGGGGGAAGCAGGGGACATATACCTCACTCCTACGAGCAGTACTTC
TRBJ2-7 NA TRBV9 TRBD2 CASSPRAEREYYEQYF TGTGCCAGCAGCCCCCGGGCGGAGCGGGAGTACTACGAGCAGTACTTC
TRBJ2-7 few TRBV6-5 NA CASSSPGTSYEQYF TGTGCCAGCAGTTCTCCAGGGACCTCCTACGAGCAGTACTTC
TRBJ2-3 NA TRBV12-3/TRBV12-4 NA CASSADLHTDTQYF TGTGCCAGCAGTGCTGACTTACACACAGATACGCAGTATTTT
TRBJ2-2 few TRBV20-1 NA CSATDRSGLFF TGCAGTGCTACGGACCGGTCGGGGCTGTTTTTT
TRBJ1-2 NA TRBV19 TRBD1 CATRPTGVDGYTF TGTGCCACCCGCCCCACAGGGGTGGATGGCTACACCTTC
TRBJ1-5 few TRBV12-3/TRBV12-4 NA CASSFRDGLIQPQHF TGTGCCAGCAGTTTCAGGGACGGGCTTATTCAGCCCCAGCATTTT
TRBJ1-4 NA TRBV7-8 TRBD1 CASSSADRRRKLFF TGTGCCAGCAGCTCGGCGGACAGGAGGAGAAAACTGTTTTTT
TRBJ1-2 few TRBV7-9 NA CASSLEGVPNYGYTF TGTGCCAGCAGCTTAGAAGGGGTGCCTAACTATGGCTACACCTTC
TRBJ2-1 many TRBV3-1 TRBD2 CASSLFASGQFF TGTGCCAGCAGTCTCTTTGCTAGCGGGCAGTTCTTC
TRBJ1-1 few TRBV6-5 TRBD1 CASTEGQGDTEAFF TGTGCCAGCACCGAGGGACAGGGAGATACTGAAGCTTTCTTT
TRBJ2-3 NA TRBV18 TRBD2 CASSPTTAGATDTQYF TGTGCCAGCTCTCCGACTACAGCGGGGGCAACAGATACGCAGTATTTT
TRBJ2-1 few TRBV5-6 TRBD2 CASTLLSGRAHNEQFF TGTGCCAGCACCTTACTAAGCGGGAGGGCCCACAATGAGCAGTTCTTC
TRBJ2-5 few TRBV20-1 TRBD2 CSAPGLAWETQYF TGCAGTGCTCCGGGACTAGCGTGGGAGACCCAGTACTTC
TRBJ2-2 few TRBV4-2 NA CASSQGTRGRRGTGELFF TGTGCCAGCAGCCAAGGGACCCGGGGACGTCGAGGGACCGGGGAGCTGTTTTTT
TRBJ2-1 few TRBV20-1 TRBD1 CSAREGTDYNEQFF TGCAGTGCTAGGGAAGGGACAGACTACAATGAGCAGTTCTTC
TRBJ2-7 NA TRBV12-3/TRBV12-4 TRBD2 CASSGSGSSYEQYF TGTGCCAGCAGTGGGAGCGGGAGCTCCTACGAGCAGTACTTC
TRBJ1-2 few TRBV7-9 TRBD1 CASSLEGTGVGGYTF TGTGCCAGCAGCCTAGAAGGGACAGGGGTCGGTGGCTACACCTTC
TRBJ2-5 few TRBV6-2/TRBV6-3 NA CATAQIQETQYF TGTGCCACCGCCCAAATCCAAGAGACCCAGTACTTC
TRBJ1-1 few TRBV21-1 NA CASSSPRMVNWWNTEAFF TGTGCCAGCAGCTCACCCCGTATGGTTAATTGGTGGAACACTGAAGCTTTCTTT
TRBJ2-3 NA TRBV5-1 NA CASSSGTTPNSQYF TGCGCCAGCAGCTCCGGGACAACCCCCAATTCGCAGTATTTT
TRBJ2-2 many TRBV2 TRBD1 CASSPGTDTGELFF TGTGCCAGCAGTCCCGGGACAGACACCGGGGAGCTGTTTTTT
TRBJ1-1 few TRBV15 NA CATSPGVPGTEAFF TGTGCCACCAGCCCAGGGGTCCCGGGGACTGAAGCTTTCTTT
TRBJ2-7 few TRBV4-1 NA CASSEEERGGPYEQYF TGCGCCAGCAGCGAGGAGGAGAGGGGGGGTCCCTACGAGCAGTACTTC
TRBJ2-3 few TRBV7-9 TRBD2 CASSLIRGEDTQYF TGTGCCAGCAGCTTAATCCGGGGGGAAGATACGCAGTATTTT
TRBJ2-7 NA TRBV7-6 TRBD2 CASSLGGWTSGRAPYEQYF TGTGCCAGCAGCTTAGGGGGCTGGACTAGCGGGAGAGCCCCCTACGAGCAGTACTTC
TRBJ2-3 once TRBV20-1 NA CRASASVGTDTQYF TGCAGAGCTAGTGCCTCTGTGGGCACAGATACGCAGTATTTT
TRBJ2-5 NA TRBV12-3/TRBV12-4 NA CASRRDNQETQYF TGTGCCAGCAGGAGGGACAACCAAGAGACCCAGTACTTC
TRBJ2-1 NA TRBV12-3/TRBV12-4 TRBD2 CASSPTTSGTAEQFF TGTGCCAGCAGTCCCACGACTAGCGGGACGGCTGAGCAGTTCTTC
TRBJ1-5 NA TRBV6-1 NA CASSDGPQHF TGTGCCAGCAGTGACGGGCCCCAGCATTTT
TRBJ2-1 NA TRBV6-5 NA CASSHTYNDEQFF TGTGCCAGCAGCCATACTTACAACGATGAGCAGTTCTTC
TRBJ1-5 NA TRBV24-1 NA CATGGHDSNQPQHF TGTGCCACGGGGGGACACGATAGCAATCAGCCCCAGCATTTT
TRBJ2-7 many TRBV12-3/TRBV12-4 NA CASSLDGDYEQYF TGTGCCAGCAGCCTGGACGGTGACTACGAGCAGTACTTC